The 29 T cell receptor beta chains presented below share a single source sample, sequenced in a study of blood T cell repertoires in COVID-19. Produced via immunoSEQ multiplex PCR; TCRdb's table is partial and in-frame only. The data show about 260,000 clones, just under 85% seen once. Specimen: peripheral blood. These receptors were taken from a woman of 80 years or more with acute or convalescent COVID-19.

V usage is TRBV3-1 (or the pseudogene TRBV3-2) and J usage is TRBJ2-3, with D possibly TRBD2 on 5 matching bases. The CDR3 has 17 residues. Germline CDR1 and CDR2: LGHDT and YNNKEL (reference sequence). Trimming stripped 0 bases from V and 1 base from J, with 14 bases between. In DNA form, the CDR3 reads TGTGCCAGCAGCCAAGATTTGCCGGGATCCCGCACAGATACGCAGTATTTT. This translates into CASSQDLPGSRTDTQYF.

V is TRBV19 and J is TRBJ2-2; 7 bases agree with TRBD1. V shed 4 bases and J 7 bases; nucleotides not matched to a gene: 12. This CDR3 region has 16 residues. Per germline, CDR1 LNHDA and CDR2 SQIVND (reference sequence). The CDR3 nucleotides read TGTGCCAGTAGTACCGGACAGGCCATCGGGTACGGGGAGCTGTTTTTT. Its protein is CASSTGQAIGYGELFF.

This clone was recorded a few times. The chain combines TRBV5-4 with TRBJ1-4, with a possible D match to TRBD1 (5 bases). This CDR3 is built from 16 residues. The ends were cut back, 3 bases at V and 2 bases at J, with 14 bases in the middle. Germline V gives CDR1 SGHNT, CDR2 YYREEE (reference sequence). This chain's CDR3 is CASSSFRGETNEKLFF. CDR3 DNA: TGTGCCAGCAGCTCCTTTAGGGGCGAGACTAATGAAAAACTGTTTTTT. Variable domain in full (rest from reference TRBV5-4 and TRBJ1-4): ETGVTQSPTHLIKTRGQQVTLRCSSQSGHNTVSWYQQALGQGPQFIFQYYREEENGRGNFPPRFSGLQFPNYSSELNVNALELDDSALYLCASSSFRGETNEKLFFGSGTQLSVL.

This clone was seen many times. The CDR3 loop reads CASSADRNTEAFF. Here the CDR3 DNA reads TGTGCCAGCAGCGCCGACAGGAACACTGAAGCTTTCTTT. The chain uses TRBV11-2 and TRBJ1-1, with D possibly TRBD1 on 5 matching bases. The germline V gene has CDR1 SGHAT and CDR2 FQNNGV. With 5 bases removed from V and 1 base from J, the gap between germline ends came to 8 bases. This CDR3 has 13 residues.

J is TRBJ2-7 and V is TRBV7-9; D may be TRBD2 (6 bases). V gave up 4 bases and J gave up 4 bases, with 17 bases separating them. Germline V lookup: CDR1 SEHNR, CDR2 FQNEAQ (reference sequence). The CDR3 sequence is 15 residues long. The CDR3 loop is CASSSAGGIEYEQYF. The CDR3 DNA follows: TGTGCCAGCAGCTCAGCTGGCGGGATCGAGTACGAGCAGTACTTC.

The V and J genes are TRBV6-5 and TRBJ1-1; maybe TRBD1 (5 bases). CDR3 length: 14 amino acids. Germline assignment: CDR1 MNHEY and CDR2 SVGAGI. The germline V and J ends were trimmed by 0 bases and 4 bases, with 9 bases remaining between them. The chain's CDR3 is CASSYSGGSTEAFF. The CDR3 DNA reads as TGTGCCAGCAGTTACTCGGGGGGGAGCACTGAAGCTTTCTTT.

The chain combines TRBV29-1 with TRBJ1-2; D is uncertain. V was pared by 3 bases and J by 7 bases, with 12 bases between. Germline loops: CDR1 SQVTM, CDR2 ANQGSEA. The CDR3 has 12 amino acids. CDR3 sequence (DNA): TGCAGCGTTGACATGAGGGTGGGTGGCTACACCTTC. Protein product: CSVDMRVGGYTF.

V is TRBV21-1 and J is TRBJ1-4. TRBV21-1 corresponds to a pseudogene. This CDR3 is 17 amino acids long. CDR3 DNA: TGTGCCAGCAGCAATACAAAAGACGGAGGAACTAATGAAAAACTGTTTTTT. It yields the protein CASSNTKDGGTNEKLFF.

In its sample, this clone was seen once. The chain recombines TRBV27 with TRBJ2-2, with D unresolved. With 4 bases removed from V and 1 base from J, the gap between germline ends came to 16 bases. The CDR3 covers 17 residues. Germline V lookup: CDR1 MNHEY, CDR2 SMNVEV (reference sequence). The CDR3 sequence is CASSSEPTGGNTGELFF. The CDR3 nucleotides are TGTGCCAGCAGTTCAGAACCGACTGGCGGGAACACCGGGGAGCTGTTTTTT.

The J gene is TRBJ2-7, the V gene TRBV7-6; 10 nucleotides match TRBD1. V lost 5 bases to trimming and J lost 4 bases; unmatched junction nucleotides: 2. Germline V gives CDR1 SGHVS, CDR2 FNYEAQ. The CDR3 is 13 residues long. CDR3 loop: CASSPGQGYEQYF. In DNA form, the CDR3 reads TGTGCCAGCAGCCCGGGACAGGGGTACGAGCAGTACTTC. The full variable domain, in which reference TRBV7-6 and TRBJ2-7 provide the parts outside the CDR3, is GAGVSQSPRYKVTKRGQDVALRCDPISGHVSLYWYRQALGQGPEFLTYFNYEAQQDKSGLPNDRFSAERPEGSISTLTIQRTEQRDSAMYRCASSPGQGYEQYFGPGTRLTVT.

In its sample, this clone was seen a few times. The rearrangement joins TRBV5-5 to TRBJ1-6; TRBD1 aligns across 9 bases. Germline CDR1 reads SGHKS; CDR2 reads YYEKEE (reference sequence). V was clipped by 4 bases and J by 10 bases; unmatched bases: 9. The CDR3 is 15 amino acids. DNA for the CDR3: TGTGCCAGCAGCATTACAGGGGGCGAAAGGTCACCCCTCCACTTT. Translating gives CASSITGGERSPLHF.

The chain couples TRBV6-2 or TRBV6-3 to TRBJ2-3; 12 positions agree with TRBD2. The germline V gene encodes CDR1 MNHEY and CDR2 SVGEGT. Trimming at V came to 7 bases and at J to 6 bases, leaving 8 bases not matched to a gene. The CDR3 is 15 residues long. The CDR3 DNA follows: TGTGCCAGCACCCCCCTAGCGGGAGGGTCTGATACGCAGTATTTT. Translated, it gives CASTPLAGGSDTQYF.

This rearrangement joins TRBV5-1 to TRBJ2-5; D unresolved. The CDR3 loop spans 13 amino acids. Germline V gene sequence: CDR1 SGHRS, CDR2 YFSETQ. Trimming removed 0 bases at V and 2 bases at J, with 5 bases between. CDR3 in amino acids: CASSLGQQETQYF. DNA for the CDR3: TGCGCCAGCAGCTTGGGTCAGCAAGAGACCCAGTACTTC. Supplemented by reference TRBV5-1 and TRBJ2-5, the full variable domain reads KAGVTQTPRYLIKTRGQQVTLSCSPISGHRSVSWYQQTPGQGLQFLFEYFSETQRNKGNFPGRFSGRQFSNSRSEMNVSTLELGDSALYLCASSLGQQETQYFGPGTRLLVL.

There are a few counts of this clone. The chain combines TRBV5-6 with TRBJ1-6; D might be TRBD1 (5 bases). The CDR3 is made up of 17 amino acids. Trimming stripped 0 bases from V and 0 bases from J, with 10 bases between. The germline CDR1 and CDR2 sequences are SGHDT and YYEEEE. The CDR3 sequence: CASSLEQGSSYNSPLHF. CDR3 nucleotide sequence: TGTGCCAGCAGCTTGGAGCAGGGAAGCTCCTATAATTCACCCCTCCACTTT. Using reference TRBV5-6 and TRBJ1-6 for the parts outside the CDR3, the full variable domain is DAGVTQSPTHLIKTRGQQVTLRCSPKSGHDTVSWYQQALGQGPQFIFQYYEEEERQRGNFPDRFSGHQFPNYSSELNVNALLLGDSALYLCASSLEQGSSYNSPLHFGNGTRLTVT.

The chain recombines TRBV7-2 with TRBJ2-5, with 9 bases that match TRBD1. Trimming at V came to 3 bases and at J to 2 bases, leaving 7 bases not matched to a gene. Germline V CDR1 and CDR2: SGHTA, FQGNSA. The CDR3 spans 16 residues. CDR3 loop: CASSFSDRGRQETQYF. CDR3 coding DNA: TGTGCCAGCAGCTTTTCTGACAGGGGGAGGCAAGAGACCCAGTACTTC.

The chain combines TRBV7-9 with TRBJ1-3; tentative D call: TRBD1 (5 bases). Germline-derived CDR1 and CDR2 are SEHNR and FQNEAQ (reference sequence). This CDR3 spans 16 amino acids. The V gene lost 2 bases and the J gene lost 1 base, with 12 bases spanning the gap. DNA for the CDR3: TGTGCCAGCAGCTTACAGCCAGGGATATCTGGAAACACCATATATTTT. As protein: CASSLQPGISGNTIYF.

The V and J genes are TRBV5-1 and TRBJ2-5, with D hard to call. The CDR3 length is 14 residues. The V end was cut by 0 bases, the J end by 2 bases, with 8 bases between. Germline lookup yields CDR1 SGHRS and CDR2 YFSETQ. Here the CDR3 DNA reads TGCGCCAGCAGCTTGGGACACCTTCAAGAGACCCAGTACTTC. Encoded protein: CASSLGHLQETQYF.

This rearrangement joins TRBV13 to TRBJ2-3; D possibly corresponds to TRBD2 (7 bases). The length of the CDR3 is 19 residues. Germline V gene sequence: CDR1 PRHDT, CDR2 FYEKMQ (reference sequence). V was clipped by 2 bases and J by 4 bases, with 25 bases between them. CDR3 DNA sequence: TGTGCCAGCAGCTTAAATGCGCTCACAGGGAGGGGAAGATCAGATACGCAGTATTTT. Amino acids: CASSLNALTGRGRSDTQYF.

The rearrangement joins TRBV20-1 to TRBJ2-1; 7 nucleotides agree with TRBD2. The germline V gene encodes CDR1 DFQATT and CDR2 SNEGSKA (reference sequence). CDR3 length: 14 amino acids. V was pared by 3 bases and J by 2 bases, with 4 bases of the junction left unmatched. The CDR3 bases are TGCAGTGCTAGTCCCAGCGGGGCCTACAATGAGCAGTTCTTC. Protein sequence: CSASPSGAYNEQFF.

This chain connects TRBV30 to TRBJ1-2; perhaps TRBD1 as D (5 bases). Germline CDR1 is GTSNPN and CDR2 is SVGIG (reference sequence). V was clipped by 3 bases and J by 8 bases, with 19 bases between them. CDR3 size: 14 residues. CDR3 amino acids: CAWRPTAPTAGYTF. In nucleotides, the CDR3 is TGTGCCTGGAGACCCACTGCACCGACAGCCGGCTACACCTTC.

This sequence joins TRBV3-1 (or the pseudogene TRBV3-2) and TRBJ2-7; D unresolved. The CDR3 runs to 14 residues. CDR1 is LGHDT, CDR2 YNNKEL, per germline (reference sequence). Trimming removed 4 bases at V and 1 base at J, with 11 bases between. CDR3 bases: TGTGCCAGCAGCCTAGACCTCTCTTCCTACGAGCAGTACTTC. It codes for CASSLDLSSYEQYF.

This chain joins TRBV18 and TRBJ2-1; TRBD2 agrees at 7 bases. After removal of 3 bases from V and 6 bases from J, the junction contained 20 bases not matched to a gene. The CDR3 extends over 19 amino acids. Germline V gives CDR1 KGHSH, CDR2 LQKENI. CDR3: CASSPIASGSSGGGNEQFF. The CDR3 nucleotides are TGTGCCAGCTCACCCATCGCTAGCGGATCGTCGGGAGGAGGCAATGAGCAGTTCTTC.

This clone is a singleton in its sample. This chain connects TRBV3-1 (or the pseudogene TRBV3-2) to TRBJ2-7; no clear D gene. The germline V gene has CDR1 LGHDT and CDR2 YNNKEL (reference sequence). Trimming stripped 3 bases from V and 0 bases from J, with 15 bases between. The CDR3 runs 16 residues. CDR3: CASSQSRRANSYEQYF. In nucleotides, the CDR3 is TGTGCCAGCAGCCAGTCACGGCGAGCGAACTCCTACGAGCAGTACTTC.

The chain is built from TRBV9 and TRBJ1-1; 9 bases align to TRBD1. Germline CDR1 reads SGDLS; CDR2 reads YYNGEE. This CDR3 is 16 amino acids long. V was clipped by 4 bases and J by 5 bases; unmatched bases: 12. The CDR3 DNA is TGTGCCAGCAGCCCACAGGGGGCGGCTCTGGGGACTGAAGCTTTCTTT. Translated: CASSPQGAALGTEAFF.

J is TRBJ2-1 and V is TRBV19; 8 bases agree with TRBD1. Germline V gene lookup returns CDR1 LNHDA and CDR2 SQIVND (reference sequence). V lost 5 bases to trimming and J lost 7 bases; unmatched junction nucleotides: 7. This CDR3 comprises 14 residues. The CDR3 loop is CASSDRGSWNEQFF. In nucleotides, the CDR3 is TGTGCCAGTAGTGACAGGGGATCTTGGAATGAGCAGTTCTTC.

The chain uses TRBV5-1 and TRBJ1-1, with D unresolved. Germline values: CDR1 SGHRS, CDR2 YFSETQ. This CDR3 comprises 13 residues. The germline V and J ends were trimmed by 4 bases and 1 base, with 8 bases remaining between them. The CDR3 region has the DNA TGCGCCAGCAGCCAAGAACAGAACACTGAAGCTTTCTTT. It specifies CASSQEQNTEAFF.

This clone was recorded only once. The chain carries TRBV5-4 and TRBJ1-4; a possible D gene is TRBD1 (5 bases). Germline V gene data show CDR1 as SGHNT and CDR2 as YYREEE (reference sequence). The CDR3 extends over 14 amino acids. V lost 0 bases to trimming and J lost 8 bases, with 11 bases between them. CDR3 residues: CASSLGTSGEKLFF. The CDR3 DNA follows: TGTGCCAGCAGCTTGGGGACAAGTGGGGAAAAACTGTTTTTT.

CDR3 sequence reads: CASSLPQNTEAFF. CDR3 bases: TGTGCCAGCAGTTTACCACAGAACACTGAAGCTTTCTTT. V is TRBV28 and J is TRBJ1-1; D not resolved. Germline V gene sequence: CDR1 MDHEN, CDR2 SYDVKM. The V and J ends lost 2 bases and 1 base respectively, with 5 bases between them. This CDR3 comprises 13 residues.

The chain joins TRBV6-1 to TRBJ2-4; a weak D match, TRBD1 (6 bases). This CDR3 is 15 amino acids long. Germline assignment: CDR1 MNHNS and CDR2 SASEGT. Trimming removed 3 bases from V and 8 bases from J, with 17 bases in between. The CDR3 spells CASSDGGAAGDIQYF. CDR3 nucleotides: TGTGCCAGCAGTGATGGGGGAGCGGCAGGGGACATTCAGTACTTC.